The rows below give T cell receptor beta chains drawn from one sample of a study of radiotherapy plus CTLA-4 blockade in lung cancer. This table comes from immunoSEQ multiplex PCR, and its TCRdb copy is limited to in-frame clones, with some not included. The sample shows about 59,000 clones, 65% to 80% of them seen only once. The starting material was peripheral blood, obtained from a patient treated with radiotherapy plus ipilimumab. The receptors were sampled from a human donor with non-small cell lung cancer whose response to radiotherapy plus ipilimumab could not be evaluated. Each CDR3 is given with its conserved first and last residue. A D gene is named only where the DNA matches it firmly. A row's size may be missing; if present it is once, few, many or a size class.

clone_size	v_call	j_call	d_call	cdr3_nt	cdr3_aa
once	TRBV4-1	TRBJ2-3	-	TGCGCCAGCAGCCAAGTCTCGCTAGCGACAGATACGCAGTATTTT	CASSQVSLATDTQYF
-	TRBV7-2	TRBJ1-5	-	TGTGCCAGCAGCTTTCGGGGCGGGGGCGGTGGCAATCAGCCCCAGCATTTT	CASSFRGGGGGNQPQHF
-	TRBV11-3	TRBJ1-3	-	TGTGCCAGCAGCTTTTCCGGGGTAGGAAACACCATATATTTT	CASSFSGVGNTIYF
-	TRBV7-9	TRBJ2-2	-	TGTGCCAGCAGCTTAGTGGTTGAGCCTAATCTCGACACCGGGGAGCTGTTTTTT	CASSLVVEPNLDTGELFF
few	TRBV10-3	TRBJ1-1	-	TGTGCCATCAGCTCGGATATACGGGGAACTGAAGCTTTCTTT	CAISSDIRGTEAFF
-	TRBV6-5	TRBJ1-5	TRBD1	TGTGCCAGCAGTACCCGGACAGGGAACCAGCCCCAGCATTTT	CASSTRTGNQPQHF
-	TRBV9	TRBJ2-1	TRBD2	TGTGCCAGCAGCGGGACTAGCGGGGTCTATGAGCAGTTCTTC	CASSGTSGVYEQFF
-	TRBV9	TRBJ2-2	-	TGTGCCAGCAGCGCCTCCCCCGGGGAGCTGTTTTTT	CASSASPGELFF
-	TRBV5-1	TRBJ1-4	TRBD1	TGCGCCAGCAGCTTACAGGGGGCTGACGAAAAACTGTTTTTT	CASSLQGADEKLFF
-	TRBV7-6	TRBJ1-2	TRBD1	TGTGCCAGCAGCCCAGGCACTGGGGACAGGGGGCCTCTCGGGGGCTACACCTTC	CASSPGTGDRGPLGGYTF
-	TRBV19	TRBJ2-7	TRBD2	TGTGCCAGTAGTATCCAGCGGGGGGGCTACGAGCAGTACTTC	CASSIQRGGYEQYF
few	TRBV19	TRBJ1-1	-	TGTGCCAGTAGTAATATATTTAGGAGAGGGACTGAAGCTTTCTTT	CASSNIFRRGTEAFF
-	TRBV30	TRBJ2-7	-	TGTGCCTGGAGTGCCGGGTCGGCCGTGCAGTACTTC	CAWSAGSAVQYF
-	TRBV5-4	TRBJ1-5	-	TGTGCCAGCAGCTTGGCGCCAGAAAATCAGCCCCAGCATTTT	CASSLAPENQPQHF
-	TRBV25-1	TRBJ1-6	-	TGTGCCAGCAGGGAAACAGGGATGTCCTATAATTCACCCCTCCACTTT	CASRETGMSYNSPLHF
-	TRBV4-1	TRBJ2-7	TRBD1	TGCGCCAGCAGCCTCGGACAGGGGGGGTACGAGCAGTACTTC	CASSLGQGGYEQYF
-	TRBV7-2	TRBJ2-1	-	TGTGCCAGCAGCTTAGCAGGTAGGGCTGAGCGGGCCTACAATGAGCAGTTCTTC	CASSLAGRAERAYNEQFF
-	TRBV27	TRBJ1-1	-	TGTGCCAGCAGTTTATTGGGAGGGGGGGACACTGAAGCTTTCTTT	CASSLLGGGDTEAFF
-	TRBV11-3	TRBJ2-1	-	TGTGCCAGCAGCTTAGATGGGGCGAATGAGCAGTTCTTC	CASSLDGANEQFF
-	TRBV5-8	TRBJ2-7	TRBD2	TGTGCCAGCAGCTTCTCGACTAGCGGGGGAGGCGAGCAGTACTTC	CASSFSTSGGGEQYF
-	TRBV2	TRBJ1-2	-	TGTGCCAGCTTACAGACTAACTATGGCTACACCTTC	CASLQTNYGYTF